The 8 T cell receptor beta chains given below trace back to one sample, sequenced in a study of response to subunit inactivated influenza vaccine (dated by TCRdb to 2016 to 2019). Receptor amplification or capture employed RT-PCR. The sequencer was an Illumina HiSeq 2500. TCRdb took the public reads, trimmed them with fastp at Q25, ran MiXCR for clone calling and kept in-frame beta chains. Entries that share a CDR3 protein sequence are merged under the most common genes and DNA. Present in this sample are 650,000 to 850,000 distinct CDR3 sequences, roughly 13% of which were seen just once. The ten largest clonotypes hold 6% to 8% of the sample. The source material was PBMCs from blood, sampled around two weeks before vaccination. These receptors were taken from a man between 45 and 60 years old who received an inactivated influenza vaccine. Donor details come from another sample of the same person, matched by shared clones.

CDR3 nucleotides: TGCGCCAGCAGCCAAGAGGGTAGCGGGGGGCAGGAGACCCAGTACTTC. This codes for CASSQEGSGGQETQYF. This rearrangement joins TRBV4-3 to TRBJ2-5; the match to TRBD2 covers 10 bases. Germline V gene sequence: CDR1 LGHNA, CDR2 YSLEER. The trim removed 0 bases at V and 5 bases at J, leaving 6 bases unmatched. The length of the CDR3 is 16 residues.

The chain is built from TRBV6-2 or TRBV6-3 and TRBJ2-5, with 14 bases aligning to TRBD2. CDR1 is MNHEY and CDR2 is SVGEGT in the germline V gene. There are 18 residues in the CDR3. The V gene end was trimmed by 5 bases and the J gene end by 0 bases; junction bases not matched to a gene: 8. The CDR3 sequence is CASSPGLAGGYNQETQYF. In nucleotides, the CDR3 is TGTGCCAGCAGTCCCGGACTAGCGGGGGGCTATAACCAAGAGACCCAGTACTTC.

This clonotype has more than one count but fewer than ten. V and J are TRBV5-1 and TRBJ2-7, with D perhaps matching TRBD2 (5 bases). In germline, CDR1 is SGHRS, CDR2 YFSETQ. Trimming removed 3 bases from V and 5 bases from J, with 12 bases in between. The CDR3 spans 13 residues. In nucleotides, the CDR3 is TGCGCCAGCAGCTCCCTGAGCGGTGACGAGCAGTACTTC. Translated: CASSSLSGDEQYF.

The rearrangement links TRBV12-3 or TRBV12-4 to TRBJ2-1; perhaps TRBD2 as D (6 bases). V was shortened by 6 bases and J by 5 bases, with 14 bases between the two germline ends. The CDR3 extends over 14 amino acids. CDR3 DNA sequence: TGTGCCAGCAGCCCAGGACTAACCGACAATGAGCAGTTCTTC. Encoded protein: CASSPGLTDNEQFF.

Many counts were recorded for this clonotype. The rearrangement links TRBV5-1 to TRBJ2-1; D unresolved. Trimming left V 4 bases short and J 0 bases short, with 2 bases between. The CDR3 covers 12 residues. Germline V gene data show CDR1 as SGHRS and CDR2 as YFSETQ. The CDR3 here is CASSISYNEQFF. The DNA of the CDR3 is TGCGCCAGCAGCATCTCCTACAATGAGCAGTTCTTC.

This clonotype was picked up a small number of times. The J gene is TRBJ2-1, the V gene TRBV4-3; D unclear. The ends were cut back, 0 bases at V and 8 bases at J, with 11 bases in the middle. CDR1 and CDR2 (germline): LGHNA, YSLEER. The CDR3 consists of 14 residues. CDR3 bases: TGCGCCAGCAGCCAAGATTTGTTAGCTCATGAGCAGTTCTTC. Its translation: CASSQDLLAHEQFF.

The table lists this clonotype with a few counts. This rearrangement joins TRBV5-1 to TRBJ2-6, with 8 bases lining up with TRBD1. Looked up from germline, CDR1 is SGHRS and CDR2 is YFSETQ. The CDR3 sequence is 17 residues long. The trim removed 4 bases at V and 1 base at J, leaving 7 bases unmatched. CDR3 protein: CASSKSGGTSGANVLTF. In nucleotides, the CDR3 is TGCGCCAGCAGCAAGTCAGGGGGCACTTCTGGGGCCAACGTCCTGACTTTC.

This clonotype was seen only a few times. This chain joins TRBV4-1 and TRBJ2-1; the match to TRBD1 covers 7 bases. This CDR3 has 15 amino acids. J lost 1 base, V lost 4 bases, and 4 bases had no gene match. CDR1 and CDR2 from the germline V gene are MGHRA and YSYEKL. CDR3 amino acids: CASSRQGGSYNEQFF. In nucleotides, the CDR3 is TGCGCCAGCAGCCGACAGGGCGGTTCCTACAATGAGCAGTTCTTC.